These 27 T cell receptor beta chains were all obtained from the same sample, sequenced in a study of high-grade serous ovarian cancer treatment subgroups. Tumor tissue was taken before any definitive surgery or chemotherapy was given. Libraries were prepared by immunoSEQ multiplex PCR; TCRdb keeps only in-frame clonotypes and omits some of them. The sample shows 10,000 to 13,000 clones, around four fifths of them seen only once. The sequenced sample was tumor tissue. Receptors were obtained from a human donor with high-grade serous ovarian cancer.

The genes are TRBV11-2 and TRBJ1-1, with D perhaps matching TRBD1 (6 bases). Per germline, CDR1 SGHAT and CDR2 FQNNGV. This CDR3 has 17 amino acids. V was cut by 5 bases and J by 3 bases, with 22 bases left in between. CDR3 region: CASSPSGGTPLDTEAFF. Here the CDR3 DNA reads TGTGCCAGCAGCCCATCCGGGGGCACCCCTCTGGACACTGAAGCTTTCTTT.

The chain combines TRBV29-1 with TRBJ1-1, with 8 bases fitting TRBD1. Germline CDR1 and CDR2: SQVTM and ANQGSEA. The CDR3 length is 14 residues. Germline trimming cut 7 bases from V and 3 bases from J; bases unmatched to any gene: 10. The CDR3 DNA is TGCAGCGGTCGACAGGGGAGTAGCGACACTGAAGCTTTCTTT. It translates to CSGRQGSSDTEAFF.

The rearrangement uses TRBV4-1 and TRBJ2-3, with D possibly matching TRBD2 (6 bases). V shed 1 base and J shed 0 bases, with 11 bases lying between them. Germline V gives CDR1 MGHRA, CDR2 YSYEKL. The CDR3 sequence is 16 residues long. The CDR3 coding sequence is TGCGCCAGCAGCCAAGGTTCCGGGAGTAGCACAGATACGCAGTATTTT. This gives the protein CASSQGSGSSTDTQYF.

The gene calls are TRBV29-1 and TRBJ2-1; a possible D gene is TRBD2 (6 bases). This CDR3 spans 15 amino acids. The germline CDR1 and CDR2 sequences are SQVTM and ANQGSEA. The ends were cut back, 3 bases at V and 4 bases at J, with 16 bases in the middle. The CDR3 DNA is TGCAGCGTTGATGGTTTTGGGGCGGGATACAATGAGCAGTTCTTC. Translated: CSVDGFGAGYNEQFF.

The CDR3 sequence is CASSAEGRNEQETQYF. CDR3 bases: TGTGCCAGCAGTGCTGAGGGGCGAAACGAACAAGAGACCCAGTACTTC. The V gene is TRBV2, the J gene TRBJ2-5; TRBD1 or TRBD2 may be the D gene (5 bases each). V was clipped by 4 bases and J by 2 bases, with 17 bases between them. CDR1 is SNHLY and CDR2 is FYNNEI in the germline V gene. The CDR3 contains 16 residues.

With regard to this clone: Relative to the germline gene, one junction end is altered; a read error may explain this. This chain links TRBV20-1 with TRBJ2-5; no clear D gene. Germline-derived CDR1 and CDR2 are DFQATT and SNEGSKA (reference sequence). This CDR3 contains 11 residues. The DNA of the CDR3 is TGCAGTGCAAGAGGTGGGGAGACCCAGTACTTC. This encodes CSARGGETQYF.

This clone has a single count. The chain couples TRBV4-2 to TRBJ2-1, with TRBD1 as a possible D gene (6 bases). The CDR3 consists of 13 residues. V lost 0 bases to trimming and J lost 10 bases, with 10 bases between them. The germline V gene has CDR1 LGHNA and CDR2 YNFKEQ. The CDR3 region is CASSQDGGGEQFF. The CDR3 bases are TGTGCCAGCAGCCAAGATGGGGGCGGGGAGCAGTTCTTC.

The chain links TRBV6-1 to TRBJ1-2; a possible D gene is TRBD1 (5 bases). The V gene lost 10 bases and the J gene lost 6 bases, with 21 bases spanning the gap. The CDR3 spans 14 residues. Germline V gene sequence: CDR1 MNHNS, CDR2 SASEGT. CDR3 DNA sequence: TGTGCCACCACCCAGGGCCTGGAACTTCATGGCTACACCTTC. Its protein product is CATTQGLELHGYTF.

The chain combines TRBV6-1 with TRBJ1-3; D gene ambiguous. V dropped 2 bases and J dropped 4 bases, with 6 bases sitting between them. CDR3 size: 13 residues. Germline loops: CDR1 MNHNS, CDR2 SASEGT. The CDR3 loop reads CASSELIGNTIYF. The CDR3 region has the DNA TGTGCCAGCAGTGAATTAATAGGAAACACCATATATTTT.

This chain connects TRBV6-1 to TRBJ1-5, with D tentatively TRBD1 (6 bases). The CDR3 spans 14 residues. The germline V gene encodes CDR1 MNHNS and CDR2 SASEGT. The V and J ends lost 8 bases and 4 bases respectively, with 15 bases between them. This CDR3 is CASVTGRRNQPQHF. The CDR3 bases are TGTGCCAGCGTAACAGGGAGGAGGAATCAGCCCCAGCATTTT.

The chain is built from TRBV9 and TRBJ1-2; no clear D gene. Deletions cut 0 bases from V and 4 bases from J, with 22 bases between. The CDR3 consists of 18 residues. Looked up from germline, CDR1 is SGDLS and CDR2 is YYNGEE. The CDR3, as DNA: TGTGCCAGCAGCGTAGATGAGGCAGGAATGGCCCCGGCCTATGGCTACACCTTC. Amino acids: CASSVDEAGMAPAYGYTF.

The chain couples TRBV19 to TRBJ1-5, with 9 nucleotides matching TRBD1. Germline V gene data show CDR1 as LNHDA and CDR2 as SQIVND (reference sequence). The CDR3 is 14 amino acids. V lost 9 bases, J lost 5 bases, and 8 bases stayed unmatched. CDR3 nucleotide sequence: TGTGCCAGCAGCACTACAGGGGGCCATCAGCCCCAGCATTTT. It translates to CASSTTGGHQPQHF.

This sequence joins TRBV30 and TRBJ2-3, with D possibly being TRBD2 (7 bases). The ends were cut back, 5 bases at V and 6 bases at J, with 18 bases in the middle. Germline values: CDR1 GTSNPN, CDR2 SVGIG (reference sequence). The CDR3 length is 14 residues. The CDR3 reads CAWLAERDTDTQYF. CDR3 DNA sequence: TGTGCCTGGCTGGCGGAGCGGGACACGGATACGCAGTATTTT.

This clone was picked up a small number of times. The chain joins TRBV5-1 to TRBJ1-6; D is possibly TRBD1 (5 bases). Germline V gene lookup returns CDR1 SGHRS and CDR2 YFSETQ. This CDR3 has 15 amino acids. The V gene lost 5 bases and the J gene lost 2 bases, with 11 bases spanning the gap. CDR3 protein: CASSGAGAYNSPLHF. CDR3 bases: TGCGCCAGCAGTGGGGCAGGAGCCTATAATTCACCCCTCCACTTT. The variable domain in full, with the rest retrieved from reference TRBV5-1 and TRBJ1-6, is KAGVTQTPRYLIKTRGQQVTLSCSPISGHRSVSWYQQTPGQGLQFLFEYFSETQRNKGNFPGRFSGRQFSNSRSEMNVSTLELGDSALYLCASSGAGAYNSPLHFGNGTRLTVT.

V gene TRBV6-6 combines with J gene TRBJ2-7, with 7 bases matching TRBD1. Germline CDR1 MNHNY, CDR2 SVGAGI (reference sequence). The CDR3 extends over 16 amino acids. Trimming cost V 5 bases and J 1 base; bases outside gene matches: 11. DNA for the CDR3: TGTGCCAGCAGTGGTGGAGACAGGGTATGGTCCTACGAGCAGTACTTC. Translation: CASSGGDRVWSYEQYF.

The chain recombines TRBV10-3 with TRBJ2-7; TRBD1 is a possible D gene (5 bases). This CDR3 has 12 residues. The V and J ends lost 6 bases and 5 bases respectively, with 11 bases between them. Germline CDR1 reads ENHRY; CDR2 reads SYGVKD. The CDR3, as DNA: TGTGCCATCAGAGGGGTGGTCGACGAGCAGTACTTC. Translation gives CAIRGVVDEQYF.

V and J are TRBV29-1 and TRBJ2-5; 11 bases map to TRBD2. V lost 7 bases and J lost 11; bases outside the gene matches: 18. Looked up from germline, CDR1 is SQVTM and CDR2 is ANQGSEA. CDR3 length: 15 amino acids. The CDR3 DNA is TGCAGCGCCCACGGGACTAGCGGCTGGATGGGGGAGCAGTACTTC. Translation: CSAHGTSGWMGEQYF.

V and J are TRBV4-1 and TRBJ1-2; no clear D. V was trimmed by 1 base and J by 0 bases, leaving 15 bases between them. The CDR3 is 17 residues long. CDR1 MGHRA and CDR2 YSYEKL come from the germline V gene. The CDR3 DNA is TGCGCCAGCAGCCAAGGTCTCGTGGGCGGATCTAACTATGGCTACACCTTC. This gives the protein CASSQGLVGGSNYGYTF.

This chain joins TRBV2 and TRBJ2-4, with 7 bases identical to TRBD1. V dropped 5 bases and J dropped 14; count of bases not matched to a gene: 12. The CDR3 consists of 13 residues. Germline-derived CDR1 and CDR2 are SNHLY and FYNNEI. Here the CDR3 reads CASSPGQVHMEYF. CDR3 nucleotides: TGTGCCAGCAGTCCCGGACAGGTTCACATGGAGTACTTC.

The chain uses TRBV30 and TRBJ2-2, with D hard to call. Germline values: CDR1 GTSNPN, CDR2 SVGIG (reference sequence). The ends were cut back, 0 bases at V and 1 base at J, with 9 bases in the middle. The CDR3 covers 15 residues. The CDR3 is CAWSVPAGNTGELFF. The CDR3 bases are TGTGCCTGGAGTGTACCCGCAGGGAACACCGGGGAGCTGTTTTTT.

CDR3 amino acids: CASSESELRNQPQHF. Here the CDR3 DNA reads TGTGCCAGCAGTGAATCTGAGTTGAGAAATCAGCCCCAGCATTTT. The chain uses TRBV2 and TRBJ1-5; no firm D call. This CDR3 is built from 15 residues. Deletions cut 2 bases from V and 4 bases from J, with 12 bases between. The germline gives CDR1 SNHLY, CDR2 FYNNEI.

This clone has just a few counts. The rearrangement links TRBV18 to TRBJ1-4; D uncertain. Germline V gene data show CDR1 as KGHSH and CDR2 as LQKENI. Trimming took 6 bases from V and 5 from J, leaving 4 bases between them. The length of the CDR3 is 11 residues. CDR3 amino acids: CASSVNEKLFF. CDR3 in DNA: TGTGCCAGCTCTGTGAATGAAAAACTGTTTTTT.

This chain joins TRBV10-1 and TRBJ1-5, with D perhaps TRBD1 (5 bases). CDR1 is WNHNN and CDR2 is SYGVQD in the germline V gene (reference sequence). The CDR3 totals 13 residues. V dropped 6 bases and J dropped 5 bases, with 11 bases sitting between them. The CDR3 is CASSSDIYQPQHF. The CDR3 bases are TGCGCCAGCAGCTCGGACATCTATCAGCCCCAGCATTTT.

J is TRBJ2-7 and V is TRBV5-4, with D perhaps assigned TRBD1 or TRBD2 (5 bases each). The CDR3 runs to 15 residues. Germline-derived CDR1 and CDR2 are SGHNT and YYREEE (reference sequence). V lost 4 bases to trimming and J lost 6 bases, with 20 bases between them. Written as DNA, the CDR3 is TGTGCCAGCAGCCCGGGAACGACGGGACCCTCCGAGCAGTACTTC. Translating it yields CASSPGTTGPSEQYF.

The chain joins TRBV27 to TRBJ2-7; D may be TRBD2 (6 bases). Germline values: CDR1 MNHEY, CDR2 SMNVEV (reference sequence). The CDR3 contains 16 residues. The V gene lost 4 bases and the J gene lost 0 bases, with 16 bases spanning the gap. The CDR3 sequence is CASSSRRGTASYEQYF. The CDR3 nucleotides read TGTGCCAGCAGTTCCAGACGGGGGACGGCCTCCTACGAGCAGTACTTC.

The chain is built from TRBV27 and TRBJ1-6; a weak D match, TRBD1 (5 bases). V lost 6 bases and J 11 bases, leaving 14 bases between the germline ends. The CDR3 contains 13 residues. CDR1 is MNHEY, CDR2 SMNVEV, per germline (reference sequence). The CDR3 DNA reads TGTGCCAGCAGGAGCAGTGAGGGGCCACCCCTCCACTTT. Translating gives CASRSSEGPPLHF.

This clone is large within its sample. V gene TRBV9 combines with J gene TRBJ2-1; D perhaps matches TRBD2 (6 bases). Germline loops: CDR1 SGDLS, CDR2 YYNGEE. The germline V and J ends were trimmed by 1 base and 9 bases, with 8 bases remaining between them. This CDR3 has 12 residues. CDR3 protein: CASSVLGGEQFF. CDR3 in DNA: TGTGCCAGCAGCGTACTGGGGGGTGAGCAGTTCTTC.